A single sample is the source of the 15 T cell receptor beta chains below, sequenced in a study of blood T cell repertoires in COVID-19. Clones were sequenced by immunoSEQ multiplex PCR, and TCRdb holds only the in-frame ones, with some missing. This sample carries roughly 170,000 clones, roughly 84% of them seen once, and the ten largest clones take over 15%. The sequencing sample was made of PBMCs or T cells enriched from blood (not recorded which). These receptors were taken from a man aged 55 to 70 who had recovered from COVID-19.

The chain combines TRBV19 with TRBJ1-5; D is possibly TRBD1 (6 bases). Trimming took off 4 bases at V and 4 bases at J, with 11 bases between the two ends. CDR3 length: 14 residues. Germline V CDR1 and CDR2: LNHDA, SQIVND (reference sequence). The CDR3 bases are TGTGCCAGTAGTACCGGACAGAAGAATCAGCCCCAGCATTTT. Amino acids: CASSTGQKNQPQHF.

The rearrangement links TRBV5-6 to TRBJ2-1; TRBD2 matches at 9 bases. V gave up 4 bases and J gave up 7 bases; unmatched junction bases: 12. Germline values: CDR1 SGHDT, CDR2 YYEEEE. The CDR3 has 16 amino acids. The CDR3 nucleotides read TGTGCCAGCAGCCCACCGGGACTAGCACGAATGAATGAGCAGTTCTTC. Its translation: CASSPPGLARMNEQFF.

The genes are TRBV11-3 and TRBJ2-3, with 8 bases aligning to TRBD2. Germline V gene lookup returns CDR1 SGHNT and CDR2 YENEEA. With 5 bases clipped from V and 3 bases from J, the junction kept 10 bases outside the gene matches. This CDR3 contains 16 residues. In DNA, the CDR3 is TGTGCCAGCAGCCCGAGAGCGGGAGTCGGTACAGATACGCAGTATTTT. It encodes CASSPRAGVGTDTQYF. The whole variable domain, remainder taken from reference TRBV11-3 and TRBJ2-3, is EAGVVQSPRYKIIEKKQPVAFWCNPISGHNTLYWYLQNLGQGPELLIRYENEEAVDDSQLPKDRFSAERLKGVDSTLKIQPAELGDSAVYLCASSPRAGVGTDTQYFGPGTRLTVL.

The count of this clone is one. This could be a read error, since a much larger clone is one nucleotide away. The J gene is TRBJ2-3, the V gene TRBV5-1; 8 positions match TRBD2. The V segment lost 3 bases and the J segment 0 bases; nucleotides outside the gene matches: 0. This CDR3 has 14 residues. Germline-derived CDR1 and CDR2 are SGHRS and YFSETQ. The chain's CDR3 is CASSSSGSTDTQYF. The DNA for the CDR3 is TGCGCCAGCAGCTCTAGCGGGAGCACAGATACGCAGTATTTT.

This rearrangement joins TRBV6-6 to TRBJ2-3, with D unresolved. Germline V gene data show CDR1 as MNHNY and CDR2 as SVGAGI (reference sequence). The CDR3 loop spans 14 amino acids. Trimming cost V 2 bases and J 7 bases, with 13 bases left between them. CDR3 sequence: CASSYDALQNTQYF. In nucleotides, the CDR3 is TGTGCCAGCAGTTACGACGCGTTACAGAATACGCAGTATTTT.

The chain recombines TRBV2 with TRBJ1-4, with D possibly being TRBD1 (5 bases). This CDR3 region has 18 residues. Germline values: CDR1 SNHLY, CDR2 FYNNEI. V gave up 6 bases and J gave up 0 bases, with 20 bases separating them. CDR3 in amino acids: CASRFPGVARATNEKLFF. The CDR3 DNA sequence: TGTGCCAGCAGGTTCCCGGGGGTCGCACGGGCAACTAATGAAAAACTGTTTTTT.

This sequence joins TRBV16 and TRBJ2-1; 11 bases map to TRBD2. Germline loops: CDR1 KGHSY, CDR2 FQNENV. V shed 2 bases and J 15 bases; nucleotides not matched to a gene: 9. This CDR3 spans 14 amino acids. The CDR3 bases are TGTGCCAGCAGCCAACCCGAGCTAGCGGGAGGAAGGTTCTTC. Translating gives CASSQPELAGGRFF. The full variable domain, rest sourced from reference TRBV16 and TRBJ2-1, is GEEVAQTPKHLVRGEGQKAKLYCAPIKGHSYVFWYQQVLKNEFKFLISFQNENVFDETGMPKERFSAKCLPNSPCSLEIQATKLEDSAVYFCASSQPELAGGRFFGPGTRLTVL.

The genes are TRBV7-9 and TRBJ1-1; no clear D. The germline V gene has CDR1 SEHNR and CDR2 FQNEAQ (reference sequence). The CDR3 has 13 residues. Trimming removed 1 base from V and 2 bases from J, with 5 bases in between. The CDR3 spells CASSLEPNTEAFF. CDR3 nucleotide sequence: TGTGCCAGCAGCTTAGAGCCTAACACTGAAGCTTTCTTT.

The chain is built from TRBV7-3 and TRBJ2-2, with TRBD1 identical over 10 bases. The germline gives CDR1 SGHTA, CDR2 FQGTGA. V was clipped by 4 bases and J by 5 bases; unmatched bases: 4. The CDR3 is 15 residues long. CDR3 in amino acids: CASSWGTGATGELFF. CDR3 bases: TGTGCCAGCAGCTGGGGGACAGGGGCGACCGGGGAGCTGTTTTTT.

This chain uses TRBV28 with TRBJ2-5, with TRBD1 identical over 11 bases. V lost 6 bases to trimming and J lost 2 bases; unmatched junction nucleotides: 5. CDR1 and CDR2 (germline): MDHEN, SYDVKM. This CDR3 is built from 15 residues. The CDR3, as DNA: TGTGCCAGCAGACGGGACAGGGGGAGGCAAGAGACCCAGTACTTC. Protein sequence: CASRRDRGRQETQYF. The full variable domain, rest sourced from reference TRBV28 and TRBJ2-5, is DVKVTQSSRYLVKRTGEKVFLECVQDMDHENMFWYRQDPGLGLRLIYFSYDVKMKEKGDIPEGYSVSREKKERFSLILESASTNQTSMYLCASRRDRGRQETQYFGPGTRLLVL.

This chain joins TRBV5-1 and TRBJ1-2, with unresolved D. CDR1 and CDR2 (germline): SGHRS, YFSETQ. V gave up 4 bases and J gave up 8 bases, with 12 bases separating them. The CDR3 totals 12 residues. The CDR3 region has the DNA TGCGCCAGCAGCCTCGGGGTTTCGGGCTACACCTTC. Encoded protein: CASSLGVSGYTF.

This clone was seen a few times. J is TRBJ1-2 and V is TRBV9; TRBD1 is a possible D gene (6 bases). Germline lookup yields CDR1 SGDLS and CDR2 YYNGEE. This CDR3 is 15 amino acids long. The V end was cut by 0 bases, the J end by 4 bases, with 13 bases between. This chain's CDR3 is CASSVETGGTYGYTF. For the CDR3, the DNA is TGTGCCAGCAGCGTAGAGACAGGAGGAACCTATGGCTACACCTTC.

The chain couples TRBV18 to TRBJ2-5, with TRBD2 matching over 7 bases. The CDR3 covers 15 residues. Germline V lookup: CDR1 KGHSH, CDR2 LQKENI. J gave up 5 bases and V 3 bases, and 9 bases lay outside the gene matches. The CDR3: CASSPGGRSRETQYF. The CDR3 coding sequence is TGTGCCAGCTCACCGGGGGGGAGATCGAGGGAGACCCAGTACTTC.

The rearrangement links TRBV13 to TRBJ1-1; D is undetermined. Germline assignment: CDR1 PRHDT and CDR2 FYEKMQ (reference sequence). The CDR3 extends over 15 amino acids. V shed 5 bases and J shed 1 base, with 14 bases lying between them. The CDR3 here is CASSPNRRGNTEAFF. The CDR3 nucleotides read TGTGCCAGCAGCCCCAATAGACGGGGGAACACTGAAGCTTTCTTT.

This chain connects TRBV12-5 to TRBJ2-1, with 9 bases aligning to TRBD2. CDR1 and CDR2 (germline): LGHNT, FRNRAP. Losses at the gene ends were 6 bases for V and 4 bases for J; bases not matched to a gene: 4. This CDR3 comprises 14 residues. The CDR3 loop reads CASGRLAVYNEQFF. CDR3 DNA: TGTGCTAGTGGGAGACTAGCGGTTTACAATGAGCAGTTCTTC.